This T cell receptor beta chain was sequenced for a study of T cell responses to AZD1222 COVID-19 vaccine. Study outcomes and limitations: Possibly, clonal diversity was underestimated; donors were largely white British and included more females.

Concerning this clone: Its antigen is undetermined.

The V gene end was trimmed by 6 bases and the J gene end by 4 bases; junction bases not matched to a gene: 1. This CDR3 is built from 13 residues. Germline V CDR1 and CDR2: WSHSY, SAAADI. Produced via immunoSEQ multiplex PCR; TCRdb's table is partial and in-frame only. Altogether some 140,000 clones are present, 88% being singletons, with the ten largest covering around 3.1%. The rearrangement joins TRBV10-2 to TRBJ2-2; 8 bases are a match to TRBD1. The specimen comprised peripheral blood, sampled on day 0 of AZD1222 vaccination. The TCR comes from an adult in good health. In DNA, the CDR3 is TGCGCCAGCAGGGGACAGGTCACCGGGGAGCTGTTTTTT. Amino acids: CASRGQVTGELFF.